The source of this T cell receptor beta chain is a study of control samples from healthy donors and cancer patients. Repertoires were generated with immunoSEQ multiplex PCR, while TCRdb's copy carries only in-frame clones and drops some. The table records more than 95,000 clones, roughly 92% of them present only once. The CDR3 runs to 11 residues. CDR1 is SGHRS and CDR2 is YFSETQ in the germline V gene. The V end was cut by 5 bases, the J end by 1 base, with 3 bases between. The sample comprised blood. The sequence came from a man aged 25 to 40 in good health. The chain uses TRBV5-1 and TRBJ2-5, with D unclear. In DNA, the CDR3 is TGCGCCAGCAGGGCCCAAGAGACCCAGTACTTC. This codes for CASRAQETQYF.